These T cell receptor beta chains were read from a single sample in a study of a mutant IDH1 vaccine in newly diagnosed glioma. Clones were read by immunoSEQ multiplex PCR, and TCRdb kept only the in-frame ones, dropping some. The table records tens of thousands of clones, 84% of them present only once. No antigen is known for these receptors. Source: PBMCs, taken from a glioma patient whose treatment included an IDH1 peptide vaccine. The receptors come from a man aged 25-45 years with glioma. CDR3s include the opening cysteine and the closing phenylalanine or tryptophan. A D gene is named only where the DNA matches it firmly. Clone size is shown for a subset of rows, as once, few, many or a class of expanded clone.

length: 19
D: NA
J: TRBJ2-6
size: NA
V: TRBV5-1
DNA: TGCGCCAGCAGCTTAGTACCGACAGGCGTCTCCTCTGGGGCCAACGTCCTGACTTTC
CDR3: CASSLVPTGVSSGANVLTF

length: 15
D: NA
J: TRBJ1-3
size: NA
V: TRBV29-1
DNA: TGCAGCGTTGAAGATCCCCAAGCGAGAGGAAACACCATATATTTT
CDR3: CSVEDPQARGNTIYF

length: 13
D: NA
J: TRBJ1-5
size: NA
V: TRBV7-9
DNA: TGTGCCAGCAGCACCTATAGCAATCAGCCCCAGCATTTT
CDR3: CASSTYSNQPQHF

length: 11
D: NA
J: TRBJ1-3
size: few
V: TRBV28
DNA: TGTGCCAGCCTCTCTGGAAACACCATATATTTT
CDR3: CASLSGNTIYF

length: 15
D: NA
J: TRBJ1-1
size: NA
V: TRBV5-1
DNA: TGCGCCAGCAGCGGGGGGCGGCAGACCAACACTGAAGCTTTCTTT
CDR3: CASSGGRQTNTEAFF

length: 16
D: TRBD2
J: TRBJ2-7
size: NA
V: TRBV25-1
DNA: TGTGCCAGCAGTGGATCCCAAGCGGGGGGCTTTCACGAGCAGTACTTC
CDR3: CASSGSQAGGFHEQYF

length: 15
D: NA
J: TRBJ1-6
size: NA
V: TRBV28
DNA: TGTGCCAGCAGCATCGGTGGGGGTGGCAATTCACCCCTCCACTTT
CDR3: CASSIGGGGNSPLHF

length: 14
D: NA
J: TRBJ1-1
size: few
V: TRBV29-1
DNA: TGCAGCGCAGAGTCGGGGCGGACGAACACTGAAGCTTTCTTT
CDR3: CSAESGRTNTEAFF

length: 15
D: TRBD2
J: TRBJ2-2
size: NA
V: TRBV5-4
DNA: TGTGCCAGCAGCTCCGGACTAGCGGGCACCGGGGAGCTGTTTTTT
CDR3: CASSSGLAGTGELFF

length: 17
D: NA
J: TRBJ1-3
size: NA
V: TRBV18
DNA: TGTGCCAGCTCACCCGGTCAGGGTGGACTCTCTGGAAACACCATATATTTT
CDR3: CASSPGQGGLSGNTIYF

length: 17
D: TRBD1
J: TRBJ1-5
size: few
V: TRBV19
DNA: TGTGCCAGTAGTATGAGTACCGGGACAGGGTGGACTCAGCCCCAGCATTTT
CDR3: CASSMSTGTGWTQPQHF

length: 16
D: NA
J: TRBJ1-3
size: NA
V: TRBV4-1
DNA: TGCGCCAGCAGCTCCGGGACGGCAGTTTCTGGAAACACCATATATTTT
CDR3: CASSSGTAVSGNTIYF

length: 14
D: NA
J: TRBJ1-5
size: NA
V: TRBV19
DNA: TGTGCCAGTAGGCCCGGTTATAGCAATCAGCCCCAGCATTTT
CDR3: CASRPGYSNQPQHF

length: 12
D: TRBD1
J: TRBJ2-7
size: NA
V: TRBV28
DNA: TGTGCCAGCAGTGACAGGGGCTACGAGCAGTACTTC
CDR3: CASSDRGYEQYF